This TCR beta chain was documented in a study of T cell repertoires in ileal Crohn's disease. Study conclusions and caveats: Clonality above 26.8% at surgery always came with endoscopic recurrence.

Notes on this clone: The antigen remains undetermined.

Clones were read by immunoSEQ multiplex PCR, and TCRdb kept only the in-frame ones, dropping some. Of about 62,000 clones listed, 85% to 90% are singletons. The time point is: neoterminal ileum biopsy at postoperative endoscopy, about 6 months after surgery. V dropped 4 bases and J dropped 0; count of bases not matched to a gene: 8. The CDR3 sequence is 16 residues long. Per germline, CDR1 SGHRS and CDR2 YFSETQ. The receptor's source is an adult with Crohn's disease. The chain uses TRBV5-1 and TRBJ1-1; 8 bases align to TRBD1. Sequencing input: ileal tissue. The CDR3 coding sequence is TGCGCCAGCAGCACTACCGGACAGGGACTGAACACTGAAGCTTTCTTT. This sequence encodes CASSTTGQGLNTEAFF.